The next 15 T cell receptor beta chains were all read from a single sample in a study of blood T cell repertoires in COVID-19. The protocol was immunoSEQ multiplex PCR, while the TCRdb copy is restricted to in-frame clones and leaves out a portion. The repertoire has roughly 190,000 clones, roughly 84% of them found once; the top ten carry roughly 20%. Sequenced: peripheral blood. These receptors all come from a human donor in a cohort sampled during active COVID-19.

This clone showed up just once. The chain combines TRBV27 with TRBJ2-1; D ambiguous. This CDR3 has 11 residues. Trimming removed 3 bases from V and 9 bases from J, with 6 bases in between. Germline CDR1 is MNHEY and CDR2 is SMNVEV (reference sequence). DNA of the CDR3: TGTGCCAGCAGTTTGGGCTTTGAGCAGTTCTTC. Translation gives CASSLGFEQFF.

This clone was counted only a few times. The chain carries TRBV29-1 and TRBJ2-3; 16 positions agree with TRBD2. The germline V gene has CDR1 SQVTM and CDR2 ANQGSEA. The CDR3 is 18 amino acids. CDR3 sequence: CSAPGTSGGAPGTDTQYF. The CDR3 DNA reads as TGCAGTGCCCCCGGGACTAGCGGGGGGGCTCCTGGCACAGATACGCAGTATTTT.

The CDR3 DNA reads TGTGCCAGCAATACTGGCGGGATGACAGATACGCAGTATTTT. Translated, it gives CASNTGGMTDTQYF. This chain links TRBV2 with TRBJ2-3, with D possibly being TRBD2 (6 bases). This CDR3 spans 14 amino acids. The germline gives CDR1 SNHLY, CDR2 FYNNEI. V was shortened by 7 bases and J by 3 bases, with 14 bases between the two germline ends.

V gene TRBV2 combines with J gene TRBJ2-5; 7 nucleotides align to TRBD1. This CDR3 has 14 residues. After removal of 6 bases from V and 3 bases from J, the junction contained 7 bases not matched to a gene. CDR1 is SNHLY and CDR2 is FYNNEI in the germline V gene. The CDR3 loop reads CASSRDRNKETQYF. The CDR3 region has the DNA TGTGCCAGCAGCCGGGACAGAAATAAAGAGACCCAGTACTTC.

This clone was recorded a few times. CDR3 amino acids: CASSSLAGGEQYF. The DNA of the CDR3 is TGTGCCAGCAGCTCACTAGCGGGAGGCGAGCAGTACTTC. The chain carries TRBV6-4 and TRBJ2-7, with 12 nucleotides matching TRBD2. This CDR3 has 13 amino acids. CDR1 is MRHNA and CDR2 is SNTAGT in the germline V gene. V gave up 6 bases and J gave up 6 bases; unmatched junction bases: 3.

The CDR3 is CASRGTTGETQYF. The CDR3 DNA is TGTGCCAGCCGGGGGACGACGGGGGAGACCCAGTACTTC. V usage is TRBV3-1 (or the pseudogene TRBV3-2) and J usage is TRBJ2-5, with a possible D match to TRBD2 (6 bases). The CDR3 has 13 residues. Trimming shortened V by 8 bases and J by 5 bases, and 15 bases separated the two germline ends. CDR1 is LGHDT, CDR2 YNNKEL, per germline (reference sequence).

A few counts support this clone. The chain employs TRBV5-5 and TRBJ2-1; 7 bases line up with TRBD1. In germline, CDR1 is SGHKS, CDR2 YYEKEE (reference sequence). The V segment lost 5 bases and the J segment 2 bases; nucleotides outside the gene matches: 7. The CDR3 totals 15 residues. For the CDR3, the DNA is TGTGCCAGCAGTTCCACAGGGGTCCCCTACAATGAGCAGTTCTTC. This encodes CASSSTGVPYNEQFF. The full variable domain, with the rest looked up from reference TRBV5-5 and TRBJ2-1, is DAGVTQSPTHLIKTRGQQVTLRCSPISGHKSVSWYQQVLGQGPQFIFQYYEKEERGRGNFPDRFSARQFPNYSSELNVNALLLGDSALYLCASSSTGVPYNEQFFGPGTRLTVL.

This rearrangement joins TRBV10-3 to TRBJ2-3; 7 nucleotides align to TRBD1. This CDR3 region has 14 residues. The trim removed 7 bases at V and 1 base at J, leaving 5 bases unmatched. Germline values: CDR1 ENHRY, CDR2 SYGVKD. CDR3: CAITRGQGTDTQYF. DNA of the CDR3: TGTGCCATCACCAGAGGACAGGGCACAGATACGCAGTATTTT.

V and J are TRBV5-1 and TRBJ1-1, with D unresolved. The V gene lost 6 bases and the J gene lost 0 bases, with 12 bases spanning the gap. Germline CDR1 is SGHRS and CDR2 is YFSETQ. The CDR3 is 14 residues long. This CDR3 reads CASNNPGMNTEAFF. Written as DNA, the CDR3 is TGCGCCAGCAATAATCCGGGAATGAACACTGAAGCTTTCTTT.

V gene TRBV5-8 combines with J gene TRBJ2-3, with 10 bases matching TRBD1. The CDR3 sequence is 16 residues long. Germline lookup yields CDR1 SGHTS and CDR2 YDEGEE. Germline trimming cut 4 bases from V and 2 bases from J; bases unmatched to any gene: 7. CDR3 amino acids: CASSVPGQGYTDTQYF. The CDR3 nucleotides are TGTGCCAGCAGCGTGCCGGGACAGGGGTACACAGATACGCAGTATTTT.

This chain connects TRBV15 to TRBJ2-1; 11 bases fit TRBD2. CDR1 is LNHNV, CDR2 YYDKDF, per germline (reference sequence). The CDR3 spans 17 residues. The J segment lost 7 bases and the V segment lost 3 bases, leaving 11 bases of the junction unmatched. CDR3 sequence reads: CATSRVRTSGLGNEQFF. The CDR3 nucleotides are TGTGCCACCAGCAGGGTCCGGACTAGCGGGTTGGGGAATGAGCAGTTCTTC.

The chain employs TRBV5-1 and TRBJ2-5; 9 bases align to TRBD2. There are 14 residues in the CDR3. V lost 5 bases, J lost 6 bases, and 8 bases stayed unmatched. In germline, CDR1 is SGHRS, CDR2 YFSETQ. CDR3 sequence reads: CASRDAGGPKTQYF. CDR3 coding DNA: TGCGCCAGCAGGGATGCGGGGGGGCCGAAGACCCAGTACTTC. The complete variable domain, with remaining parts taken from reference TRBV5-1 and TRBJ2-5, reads KAGVTQTPRYLIKTRGQQVTLSCSPISGHRSVSWYQQTPGQGLQFLFEYFSETQRNKGNFPGRFSGRQFSNSRSEMNVSTLELGDSALYLCASRDAGGPKTQYFGPGTRLLVL.

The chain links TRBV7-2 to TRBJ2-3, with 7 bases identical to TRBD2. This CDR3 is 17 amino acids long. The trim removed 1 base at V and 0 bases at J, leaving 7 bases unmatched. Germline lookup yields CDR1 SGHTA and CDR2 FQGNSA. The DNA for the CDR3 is TGTGCCAGCAGCTTAGTGGCTCTAGCGGCTAGCACAGATACGCAGTATTTT. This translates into CASSLVALAASTDTQYF.

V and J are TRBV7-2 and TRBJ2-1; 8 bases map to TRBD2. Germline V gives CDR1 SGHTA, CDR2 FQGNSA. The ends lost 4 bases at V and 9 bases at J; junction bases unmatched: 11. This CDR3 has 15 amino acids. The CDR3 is CASSSPGLVISEQFF. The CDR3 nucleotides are TGTGCCAGCAGCTCGCCGGGACTAGTGATTTCTGAGCAGTTCTTC.

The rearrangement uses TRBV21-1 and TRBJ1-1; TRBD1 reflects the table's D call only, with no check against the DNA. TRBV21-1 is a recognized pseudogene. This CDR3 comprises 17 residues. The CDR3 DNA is TGTGCCAGCAGCACGGGGACAGGGGGCAACATGAACACTGAAGCTTTCTTT. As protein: CASSTGTGGNMNTEAFF.